These 16 T cell receptor beta chains originate from one sample sequenced in a study of CD8 T cells in ankylosing spondylitis. TCRdb itself ran the 5' RACE reads through MiXCR, one entry per CDR3 protein. The sample lists about 100,000 distinct CDR3 sequences, roughly 8.3% occurring once. The sample was blood, either unsorted or a sorted T cell fraction (not recorded which). The receptors derive from a male donor with ankylosing spondylitis or in good health (not recorded which).

This clonotype appeared many times. The genes are TRBV15 and TRBJ2-1, with a weak D call TRBD2 (6 bases). Germline CDR1 and CDR2: LNHNV and YYDKDF (reference sequence). This CDR3 has 15 amino acids. The V end was cut by 2 bases, the J end by 6 bases, with 14 bases between. Here the CDR3 reads CATSRSWLASNEQFF. Here the CDR3 DNA reads TGTGCCACCAGCAGATCCTGGCTAGCGAGCAATGAGCAGTTCTTC.

Worth noting for this clonotype: Given a much more abundant clone one base away, this may be a read error. The chain uses TRBV20-1 and TRBJ2-7; TRBD1 matches 7 bases. Losses at the gene ends were 6 bases for V and 4 bases for J; bases not matched to a gene: 15. The CDR3 is 15 residues long. Germline CDR1 is DFQATT and CDR2 is SNEGSKA (reference sequence). The CDR3 bases are TGCAGTGCCGAGGCGCTCGGGACAGCCTATTACGAGCAGTACTTC. Its translation: CSAEALGTAYYEQYF.

This clonotype was counted many times. The chain couples TRBV6-2 or TRBV6-3 to TRBJ2-1, with D possibly being TRBD1 (6 bases). V was trimmed by 6 bases and J by 2 bases, leaving 14 bases between them. CDR1 and CDR2 from the germline V gene are MNHEY and SVGEGT. The CDR3 contains 15 residues. CDR3 sequence (DNA): TGTGCCAGCAGCATCACAGGGTTAACCTACAATGAGCAGTTCTTC. This encodes CASSITGLTYNEQFF.

As concerns this clonotype: This could be a read error, since a much larger clone is one nucleotide away. The chain recombines TRBV20-1 with TRBJ2-1; TRBD2 matches at 12 bases. Per the germline V gene, CDR1 is DFQATT and CDR2 is SNEGSKA (reference sequence). The CDR3 runs 14 residues. CDR3 sequence: CSAPLAGGFNAQFF. CDR3 nucleotide sequence: TGCAGTGCCCCACTAGCGGGGGGTTTCAATGCGCAGTTCTTC.

This clonotype occurred many times. The rearrangement uses TRBV5-1 and TRBJ2-3, with a tentative D call TRBD1 (6 bases). Trimming took off 1 base at V and 3 bases at J, with 9 bases between the two ends. CDR3 size: 14 residues. Germline CDR1 is SGHRS and CDR2 is YFSETQ. CDR3 sequence reads: CASSLKQGTDTQYF. The CDR3 DNA is TGCGCCAGCAGCTTGAAACAGGGAACAGATACGCAGTATTTT.

V and J are TRBV9 and TRBJ2-7; D is tentatively TRBD1 or TRBD2 (5 bases each). The CDR3 runs 13 residues. Deletions cut 0 bases from V and 7 bases from J, with 11 bases between. From germline, CDR1 is SGDLS and CDR2 YYNGEE. This chain's CDR3 is CASSVDGAREQYF. CDR3 nucleotide sequence: TGTGCCAGCAGCGTAGACGGGGCTCGGGAGCAGTACTTC.

This clonotype was recorded many times. The chain links TRBV4-2 to TRBJ2-7; possible D gene TRBD1, 5 bases. In germline, CDR1 is LGHNA, CDR2 YNFKEQ. This CDR3 is built from 15 residues. V lost 0 bases, J lost 5 bases, and 14 bases lay in between. The CDR3 here is CASSQDRVSRDEQYF. The DNA of the CDR3 is TGTGCCAGCAGCCAAGACAGGGTATCCCGAGACGAGCAGTACTTC.

This clonotype was counted at least ten times. This chain uses TRBV6-2 or TRBV6-3 with TRBJ2-7; the D is unclear. Trimming took 6 bases from V and 1 from J, leaving 16 bases between them. There are 15 residues in the CDR3. Germline loops: CDR1 MNHEY, CDR2 SVGEGT. The CDR3, as DNA: TGTGCCAGCAGGGGTCGGTACCTGGGATCCTACGAGCAGTACTTC. Its protein is CASRGRYLGSYEQYF.

This clonotype occurred many times. In DNA, the CDR3 is TGTGCCAGCAGCCCTGGGGAGGGTTTCTACGAGCAGTACTTC. Its translation: CASSPGEGFYEQYF. The chain couples TRBV7-3 to TRBJ2-7; TRBD2 agrees at 7 bases. This CDR3 comprises 14 residues. Unmatched junction bases numbered 7, after V lost 5 bases and J lost 3 bases. The germline CDR1 and CDR2 sequences are SGHTA and FQGTGA. Full variable domain (outside the CDR3, taken from reference TRBV7-3 and TRBJ2-7): GAGVSQTPSNKVTEKGKYVELRCDPISGHTALYWYRQSLGQGPEFLIYFQGTGAADDSGLPNDRFFAVRPEGSVSTLKIQRTERGDSAVYLCASSPGEGFYEQYFGPGTRLTVT.

There are many counts of this clonotype. The rearrangement joins TRBV20-1 to TRBJ2-3; 12 bases line up with TRBD2. Germline V gives CDR1 DFQATT, CDR2 SNEGSKA (reference sequence). The CDR3 contains 15 residues. V lost 6 bases and J lost 5; bases outside the gene matches: 9. The CDR3 DNA reads TGCAGTGCCCGAGGGGGACTAGCGGGCAGAGATACGCAGTATTTT. This encodes CSARGGLAGRDTQYF.

This clonotype was counted ten times or more. The rearrangement joins TRBV20-1 to TRBJ1-1; D gene ambiguous. Germline CDR1 and CDR2: DFQATT and SNEGSKA (reference sequence). CDR3 length: 13 residues. Trimming took off 0 bases at V and 7 bases at J, with 12 bases between the two ends. CDR3 residues: CSARDSHLNEAFF. In nucleotides, the CDR3 is TGCAGTGCTAGAGATTCACACCTTAATGAAGCTTTCTTT.

Regarding this clonotype: This may stem from a read error, because a much larger clone lies one nucleotide away. CDR3 protein: CASSLPSGILPATQYF. The CDR3 DNA reads TGTGCCAGCAGCCTTCCGTCGGGGATTCTGCCAGCTACGCAGTATTTT. The V and J genes are TRBV3-1 and TRBJ2-3; D is perhaps TRBD2 (5 bases). The CDR3 contains 16 residues. V lost 4 bases, J lost 8 bases, and 22 bases lay in between. Germline CDR1 reads LGHDT; CDR2 reads YNNKEL (reference sequence).

This clonotype was counted many times. The chain carries TRBV20-1 and TRBJ1-2, with D unclear. V dropped 6 bases and J dropped 3 bases, with 11 bases sitting between them. Germline CDR1 DFQATT, CDR2 SNEGSKA (reference sequence). The CDR3 totals 12 residues. Here the CDR3 reads CSARNTDYGYTF. As DNA, the CDR3 is TGCAGTGCCCGGAACACCGACTATGGCTACACCTTC.

About this clonotype itself: At one boundary the junction diverges from the germline segment, which might be a read error. The chain joins TRBV2 to TRBJ1-1; tentative D call: TRBD1 (6 bases). Germline assignment: CDR1 SNHLY and CDR2 FYNNEI. The CDR3 runs to 14 residues. The CDR3 protein is CVSSRWGAATEAFF. Here the CDR3 DNA reads TGTGTCAGCAGCCGGTGGGGGGCGGCCACTGAAGCTTTCTTT.

This clonotype was detected ten times or more. The J gene is TRBJ2-2, the V gene TRBV6-2 or TRBV6-3, with 13 positions matching TRBD2. The germline CDR1 and CDR2 sequences are MNHEY and SVGEGT. The ends lost 0 bases at V and 5 bases at J; junction bases unmatched: 18. This CDR3 is built from 22 residues. For the CDR3, the DNA is TGTGCCAGCAGTTACTCGAGGTTTAGGACACTGGGACTAGCGGGAAGTACCGGGGAGCTGTTTTTT. Translating it yields CASSYSRFRTLGLAGSTGELFF.

This clonotype was counted ten times or more. This chain joins TRBV7-3 and TRBJ1-1; no reliable D call. V gave up 5 bases and J gave up 1 base, with 8 bases separating them. Germline CDR1 SGHTA, CDR2 FQGTGA. The CDR3 is made up of 13 amino acids. The CDR3 sequence: CASSRVGNTEAFF. In DNA form, the CDR3 reads TGTGCCAGCAGCCGCGTGGGGAACACTGAAGCTTTCTTT.